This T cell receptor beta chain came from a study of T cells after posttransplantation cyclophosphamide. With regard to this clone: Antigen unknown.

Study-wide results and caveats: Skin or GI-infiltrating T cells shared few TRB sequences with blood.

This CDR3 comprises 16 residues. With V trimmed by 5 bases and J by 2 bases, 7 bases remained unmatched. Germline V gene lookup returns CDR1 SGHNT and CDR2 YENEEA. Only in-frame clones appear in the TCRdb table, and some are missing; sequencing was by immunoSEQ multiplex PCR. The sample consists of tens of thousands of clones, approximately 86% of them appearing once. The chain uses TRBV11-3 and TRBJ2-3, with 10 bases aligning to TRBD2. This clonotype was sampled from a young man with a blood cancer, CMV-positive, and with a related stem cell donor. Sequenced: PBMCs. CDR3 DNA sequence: TGTGCCAGCAGCCAACCAGCGGGAGGGTTCACAGATACGCAGTATTTT. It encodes CASSQPAGGFTDTQYF.